This entry lists 18 T cell receptor beta chains sequenced from one sample in a study of PD-L1 blockade in urothelial cancer. TCRdb's copy holds only in-frame clones and misses some; the assay was immunoSEQ multiplex PCR. The repertoire includes roughly 90,000 clones, approximately 91% of them detected once, and around a tenth sits in the top ten. The material was PBMCs, obtained around atezolizumab (anti-PD-L1) treatment. These receptors all come from a man in his fifties or sixties with urothelial cancer.

This clone was observed a handful of times. The CDR3 here is CASSLDRIDGYTF. The CDR3 bases are TGCGCCAGCAGTTTAGACAGAATCGATGGCTACACCTTC. The rearrangement uses TRBV5-1 and TRBJ1-2, with a weak D call TRBD1 (5 bases). The CDR3 covers 13 residues. Germline values: CDR1 SGHRS, CDR2 YFSETQ. V was pared by 5 bases and J by 6 bases, with 14 bases between.

The chain employs TRBV30 and TRBJ1-1; no firm D call. This CDR3 comprises 13 residues. V was trimmed by 4 bases and J by 1 base, leaving 10 bases between them. Germline V lookup: CDR1 GTSNPN, CDR2 SVGIG (reference sequence). CDR3 DNA sequence: TGTGCCTGGATAAGCCAACCGAACACTGAAGCTTTCTTT. Protein sequence: CAWISQPNTEAFF.

The chain has TRBV7-2 and TRBJ2-1; the match to TRBD2 covers 9 bases. Germline-derived CDR1 and CDR2 are SGHTA and FQGNSA. With 1 base clipped from V and 3 bases from J, the junction kept 7 bases outside the gene matches. The CDR3 runs 17 residues. In DNA, the CDR3 is TGTGCCAGCAGCTTAGAGGGGGGAGCGGGGGGCTACAATGAGCAGTTCTTC. The encoded protein is CASSLEGGAGGYNEQFF.

The chain has TRBV5-5 and TRBJ2-1; D not certain. The CDR3 spans 14 residues. Trimming stripped 1 base from V and 8 bases from J, with 13 bases between. Germline assignment: CDR1 SGHKS and CDR2 YYEKEE (reference sequence). CDR3 in amino acids: CASSLMSSAYEQFF. The CDR3 DNA sequence: TGTGCCAGCAGCTTGATGTCCAGTGCTTATGAGCAGTTCTTC.

The CDR3 region has the DNA TGTGCCAGCAGCTTGGGCAGGAGGGCCGAGCAGTACTTC. The encoded protein is CASSLGRRAEQYF. The chain employs TRBV7-2 and TRBJ2-7; maybe TRBD2 (6 bases). CDR3 length equals 13 residues. Trimming shortened V by 3 bases and J by 6 bases, and 12 bases separated the two germline ends. Germline values: CDR1 SGHTA, CDR2 FQGNSA.

This clone was seen just once. V gene TRBV2 combines with J gene TRBJ2-5; TRBD1 agrees at 7 bases. V trimming: 6 bases; J trimming: 4 bases; junction bases outside the gene matches: 8. CDR1 and CDR2 (germline): SNHLY, FYNNEI. The CDR3 extends over 14 amino acids. Written as DNA, the CDR3 is TGTGCCAGCAGCACAGGGGTGGGGGTAGAGACCCAGTACTTC. Residues: CASSTGVGVETQYF.

This sequence joins TRBV18 and TRBJ2-1; 7 bases fit TRBD2. The CDR3 runs 12 residues. V gave up 0 bases and J gave up 10 bases; unmatched junction bases: 0. CDR1 KGHSH and CDR2 LQKENI come from the germline V gene. This chain's CDR3 is CASSPPAGEQFF. CDR3 in DNA: TGTGCCAGCTCACCACCAGCGGGAGAGCAGTTCTTC.

The chain's CDR3 is CASAGQGNSPLHF. The CDR3 nucleotides are TGTGCCTCTGCGGGACAGGGAAATTCACCCCTCCACTTT. The rearrangement uses TRBV10-3 and TRBJ1-6; 9 bases fit TRBD1. Per the germline V gene, CDR1 is ENHRY and CDR2 is SYGVKD. The CDR3 consists of 13 residues. V lost 11 bases and J lost 7; bases outside the gene matches: 6.

The V and J genes are TRBV30 and TRBJ2-1; 7 bases match TRBD2. This CDR3 region has 12 residues. CDR1 GTSNPN and CDR2 SVGIG come from the germline V gene (reference sequence). V dropped 1 base and J dropped 10; count of bases not matched to a gene: 4. The CDR3, as DNA: TGTGCCTGGAGTGCTCTAGCGGAGGAGCAGTTCTTC. Translation gives CAWSALAEEQFF. The full variable domain, completed using reference TRBV30 and TRBJ2-1, is SQTIHQWPATLVQPVGSPLSLECTVEGTSNPNLYWYRQAAGRGLQLLFYSVGIGQISSEVPQNLSASRPQDRQFILSSKKLLLSDSGFYLCAWSALAEEQFFGPGTRLTVL.

The chain carries TRBV9 and TRBJ2-5; D might be TRBD2 (7 bases). Germline loops: CDR1 SGDLS, CDR2 YYNGEE. The ends were cut back, 3 bases at V and 2 bases at J, with 20 bases in the middle. This CDR3 spans 17 amino acids. CDR3 bases: TGTGCCAGCAGCGCATCCCTGGGGGGCGGGGGACAAGAGACCCAGTACTTC. Translated, it gives CASSASLGGGGQETQYF.

The V and J genes are TRBV18 and TRBJ2-7; D gene uncertain. The CDR3 totals 12 residues. Germline loops: CDR1 KGHSH, CDR2 LQKENI. Deletions cut 5 bases from V and 2 bases from J, with 7 bases between. CDR3 sequence reads: CASSTDTYEQYF. In DNA, the CDR3 is TGTGCCAGCTCAACAGATACCTACGAGCAGTACTTC.

The chain employs TRBV29-1 and TRBJ2-1; unclear D gene. Germline CDR1 is SQVTM and CDR2 is ANQGSEA. Trimming cost V 1 base and J 4 bases, with 5 bases left between them. CDR3 length equals 12 residues. CDR3 loop: CSVEVAYNEQFF. CDR3 sequence (DNA): TGCAGCGTTGAAGTTGCGTACAATGAGCAGTTCTTC.

A note on this clone: One end of the junction is discordant with germline, which a read error may explain. The chain links TRBV7-7 to TRBJ2-5, with 7 nucleotides matching TRBD1. The CDR3 loop spans 15 amino acids. Germline V gene sequence: CDR1 SSHAT, CDR2 FNYEAQ (reference sequence). The CDR3 sequence: CASSPGTAFQETQYF. The CDR3 DNA reads TGTGCTAGCAGCCCGGGGACAGCGTTTCAAGAGACCCAGTACTTC.

CDR3 in amino acids: CASSLRGTGGSDTQYF. CDR3 DNA sequence: TGCGCCAGCAGCTTGAGGGGGACAGGGGGATCAGATACGCAGTATTTT. The chain combines TRBV5-1 with TRBJ2-3; TRBD1 matches 11 bases. Germline V gene sequence: CDR1 SGHRS, CDR2 YFSETQ. The CDR3 loop spans 16 amino acids. Trimming at V came to 1 base and at J to 4 bases, leaving 5 bases not matched to a gene. The whole variable domain, filled in from reference TRBV5-1 and TRBJ2-3, reads KAGVTQTPRYLIKTRGQQVTLSCSPISGHRSVSWYQQTPGQGLQFLFEYFSETQRNKGNFPGRFSGRQFSNSRSEMNVSTLELGDSALYLCASSLRGTGGSDTQYFGPGTRLTVL.

The V and J genes are TRBV11-3 and TRBJ2-5; 7 nucleotides match TRBD2. Germline CDR1 SGHNT, CDR2 YENEEA. J lost 5 bases, V lost 3 bases, and 6 bases had no gene match. This CDR3 is built from 14 residues. The CDR3 DNA follows: TGTGCCAGCAGCTTGACCGGGGGGACGGAGACCCAGTACTTC. This sequence encodes CASSLTGGTETQYF.

The genes are TRBV2 and TRBJ2-5, with D possibly TRBD2 on 6 matching bases. V was trimmed by 8 bases and J by 2 bases, leaving 21 bases between them. The germline V gene has CDR1 SNHLY and CDR2 FYNNEI. This CDR3 comprises 16 residues. CDR3 in DNA: TGTGCCAGCGCGGGGTGGCGGGGTGAATATCAAGAGACCCAGTACTTC. Translating gives CASAGWRGEYQETQYF.

This clone is a singleton in its sample. The chain combines TRBV6-4 with TRBJ1-2, with D unclear. The CDR3 runs to 13 residues. Germline assignment: CDR1 MRHNA and CDR2 SNTAGT. The germline V and J ends were trimmed by 1 base and 6 bases, with 9 bases remaining between them. CDR3 DNA sequence: TGTGCCAGCAGTGACTTACCAGAGGATGGCTACACCTTC. Protein: CASSDLPEDGYTF.

This clone occurred once. The chain combines TRBV4-1 with TRBJ2-5, with 9 bases identical to TRBD1. Trimming removed 0 bases from V and 0 bases from J; junction bases left unmatched: 2. The CDR3 consists of 16 residues. CDR1 and CDR2 (germline): MGHRA, YSYEKL. CDR3 in amino acids: CASSQDGQGNQETQYF. In DNA form, the CDR3 reads TGCGCCAGCAGCCAAGACGGACAGGGGAACCAAGAGACCCAGTACTTC.